Listed here is a single T cell receptor (beta chain). The data were obtained in a study of OX40 agonist ivuxolimab in advanced cancers. Study details: Partial responses were achieved by three patients: one hepatocellular carcinoma, two cutaneous melanoma.

Clones were read by immunoSEQ multiplex PCR, and TCRdb kept only the in-frame ones, dropping some. Of 55,000 to 80,000 clones listed, around 82% are singletons. In germline, CDR1 is KGHSH, CDR2 LQKENI. V trimming: 3 bases; J trimming: 1 base; junction bases outside the gene matches: 5. The CDR3 runs 16 residues. This chain joins TRBV18 and TRBJ1-3; 8 bases are a match to TRBD1. The sequences come from CD4+ or CD8+ T cells sorted from blood, collected in a trial of the OX40 agonist ivuxolimab. The receptor was isolated from an adult with an advanced solid tumor such as melanoma, head and neck, liver or kidney cancer. CDR3 sequence: CASSPSQGVSGNTIYF. The DNA of the CDR3 is TGTGCCAGCTCACCGTCACAGGGGGTTTCTGGAAACACCATATATTTT.